Listed below are T cell receptor beta chains from one sample, sequenced in a study of cytomegalovirus exposure and HLA in healthy donors. Profiled with immunoSEQ multiplex PCR; TCRdb holds only in-frame clones, not every one. The sample carries over 150,000 clones, just over 75% recorded once. The sample consisted of PBMCs. These TCRs come from a woman younger than 45 in good health and CMV-seropositive. Both conserved end residues are part of each CDR3. D genes are given only for firm matches. Clone sizes are given selectively: once, few, many, or a class where the clone is expanded.

J gene	clone size	V gene	D gene	CDR3 protein	CDR3 DNA
TRBJ2-1	.	TRBV7-9	TRBD2	CAAGGTSGSPNEQFF	TGTGCCGCGGGGGGGACTAGCGGGAGCCCCAATGAGCAGTTCTTC
TRBJ2-7	once	TRBV5-1	TRBD2	CASSLSLAGGPPYEQYF	TGCGCCAGCAGCTTGTCTCTAGCGGGAGGGCCCCCTTACGAGCAGTACTTC
TRBJ1-4	.	TRBV11-2	.	CASSLGPTNEKLFF	TGTGCCAGCAGCCTAGGGCCCACAAATGAAAAACTGTTTTTT
TRBJ1-5	.	TRBV4-3	.	CASSPGREGNQPQHF	TGCGCCAGCAGCCCAGGCAGGGAGGGCAATCAGCCCCAGCATTTT
TRBJ2-7	once	TRBV28	.	CASSLGGDLYEQYF	TGTGCCAGCAGTTTAGGAGGGGATCTCTACGAGCAGTACTTC
TRBJ1-1	.	TRBV6-4	.	CASSDSGGGSMAEAFF	TGTGCCAGCAGTGACTCGGGAGGGGGGAGTATGGCTGAAGCTTTCTTT
TRBJ1-2	once	TRBV28	.	CASSLRVIRGYTF	TGTGCCAGCAGTTTACGGGTAATACGTGGCTACACCTTC
TRBJ2-1	.	TRBV18	TRBD2	CASSLGTSGIRNEQFF	TGTGCCAGCTCACTCGGGACTAGTGGGATTCGTAATGAGCAGTTCTTC
TRBJ2-7	few	TRBV11-3	TRBD2	CASSFRPGLAGKYEQYF	TGTGCCAGCAGCTTCAGACCGGGACTAGCGGGAAAATACGAGCAGTACTTC
TRBJ2-2	once	TRBV29-1	TRBD1	CSVEMGDRRGGELFF	TGCAGCGTTGAAATGGGGGACAGAAGAGGCGGGGAGCTGTTTTTT
TRBJ1-1	.	TRBV5-6	TRBD1	CASWTGGVTEAFF	TGTGCCAGTTGGACAGGGGGGGTTACTGAAGCTTTCTTT
TRBJ2-1	.	TRBV4-2	TRBD2	CASRLGLAYDEQFF	TGTGCCAGCCGCCTGGGACTAGCGTACGATGAGCAGTTCTTC
TRBJ2-7	.	TRBV6-5	TRBD1	CASSWTGGLGEQYF	TGTGCCAGCAGCTGGACAGGGGGCTTGGGAGAGCAGTACTTC
TRBJ1-5	.	TRBV7-2	.	CASSPGGWGIQPQHF	TGTGCCAGCAGCCCCGGGGGATGGGGGATTCAGCCCCAGCATTTT
TRBJ1-5	once	TRBV4-1	TRBD1	CASSQDGGQGAYQPQHF	TGCGCCAGCAGCCAAGATGGGGGACAGGGGGCATATCAGCCCCAGCATTTT
TRBJ2-1	.	TRBV5-1	.	CASSPLVSNEQFF	TGCGCCAGCAGCCCGTTAGTATCCAATGAGCAGTTCTTC
TRBJ1-1	.	TRBV5-4	.	CASSALRNTEAFF	TGTGCCAGCAGCGCCCTGAGGAACACTGAAGCTTTCTTT
TRBJ1-2	.	TRBV28	.	CASPQGTF	TGTGCCAGCCCACAGGGAACCTTC
TRBJ2-1	.	TRBV2	.	CASSDGLSSYNEQFF	TGTGCCAGCAGTGACGGGTTGAGCTCCTACAATGAGCAGTTCTTC
TRBJ2-7	.	TRBV19	.	CASSFGLLPYEQYF	TGTGCCAGTAGTTTTGGGCTACTCCCCTACGAGCAGTACTTC
TRBJ2-3	once	TRBV5-8	TRBD2	CASSSGLAGGGDTQYF	TGTGCCAGCAGCTCCGGACTAGCGGGAGGGGGAGATACGCAGTATTTT
TRBJ2-3	.	TRBV5-1	TRBD1	CASSSGQGGTDTQYF	TGCGCCAGCAGCTCGGGACAGGGGGGCACAGATACGCAGTATTTT
TRBJ2-2	few	TRBV7-2	TRBD2	CASSLGLAGDPGELFF	TGTGCCAGCAGCCTGGGACTAGCGGGAGATCCCGGGGAGCTGTTTTTT
TRBJ1-1	.	TRBV27	TRBD1	CASTLGGDRGRGTEAFF	TGTGCCAGCACCCTAGGGGGGGACAGGGGGCGGGGCACTGAAGCTTTCTTT
TRBJ2-3	once	TRBV11-3	TRBD2	CASTRTSGTDTQYF	TGTGCCAGCACCCGGACTAGCGGCACAGATACGCAGTATTTT
TRBJ2-1	.	TRBV6-5	.	CASSRLGDEQFF	TGTGCCAGCAGCCGATTAGGGGATGAGCAGTTCTTC
TRBJ2-1	.	TRBV6-5	.	CASRSSQSSYNEQFF	TGTGCCAGCAGGTCTAGCCAGAGCTCCTACAATGAGCAGTTCTTC
TRBJ2-5	.	TRBV7-2	.	CASSSVTQETQYF	TGTGCCAGCAGCTCGGTGACACAAGAGACCCAGTACTTC
TRBJ2-2	.	TRBV5-1	TRBD1	CASSRDSSGELFF	TGCGCCAGCAGCAGGGACAGCTCCGGGGAGCTGTTTTTT
TRBJ1-5	.	TRBV29-1	.	CSVVEAGDQPQHF	TGCAGCGTTGTAGAGGCAGGGGATCAGCCCCAGCATTTT
TRBJ2-5	few	TRBV2	TRBD1	CASSERTGGSETQYF	TGTGCCAGCAGTGAGCGGACAGGGGGCTCGGAGACCCAGTACTTC
TRBJ2-2	.	TRBV4-1	TRBD2	CASSTGTSNTGELFF	TGCGCCAGCAGCACCGGGACTAGCAACACCGGGGAGCTGTTTTTT
TRBJ2-3	.	TRBV5-8	TRBD2	CASSPVSSGRSTDTQYF	TGTGCCAGCAGCCCTGTTTCTAGCGGGAGAAGCACAGATACGCAGTATTTT
TRBJ2-1	.	TRBV29-1	.	CSASGGGMVVEQFF	TGCAGCGCGAGTGGCGGGGGCATGGTAGTGGAGCAGTTCTTC
TRBJ2-3	.	TRBV27	.	CASTGERTDTQYF	TGTGCCAGCACCGGGGAAAGGACAGATACGCAGTATTTT
TRBJ2-1	.	TRBV5-1	.	CASSLEGDSYNEQFF	TGCGCCAGCAGCTTGGAAGGAGATTCCTACAATGAGCAGTTCTTC
TRBJ2-1	once	TRBV19	TRBD2	CASSINRDYNYNEQFF	TGTGCCAGTAGTATAAATCGGGACTACAACTACAATGAGCAGTTCTTC
TRBJ1-5	.	TRBV30	.	CAWGIDTGLGQPQHF	TGTGCCTGGGGGATCGACACAGGGCTCGGACAGCCCCAGCATTTT
TRBJ2-5	.	TRBV15	.	CATSLESGMGETQYF	TGTGCCACCAGCCTCGAATCAGGGATGGGTGAGACCCAGTACTTC
TRBJ1-5	.	TRBV15	.	CATSLDKGSNQPQHF	TGTGCCACCAGCCTGGACAAAGGTAGCAATCAGCCCCAGCATTTT
TRBJ1-5	.	TRBV27	.	CASRMGLNQPQHF	TGTGCCAGTCGAATGGGACTCAATCAGCCCCAGCATTTT
TRBJ1-1	.	TRBV10-2	.	CASSGSWYGNTEAFF	TGCGCCAGCAGTGGGAGTTGGTACGGGAACACTGAAGCTTTCTTT
TRBJ1-1	.	TRBV15	.	CATSRDLAGNWDTEAFF	TGTGCCACCAGCAGAGATTTGGCGGGAAATTGGGACACTGAAGCTTTCTTT
TRBJ1-1	.	TRBV25-1	TRBD1	CASSEGGQGAGNTEAFF	TGTGCCAGCAGTGAGGGGGGACAGGGGGCCGGGAACACTGAAGCTTTCTTT
TRBJ1-3	.	TRBV6-5	TRBD1	CASSLTGAGNTIYF	TGTGCCAGCAGCCTGACAGGGGCAGGAAACACCATATATTTT
TRBJ2-7	.	TRBV11-2	.	CASSLDGLGVYEQYF	TGTGCCAGCAGCTTAGACGGGTTGGGAGTTTACGAGCAGTACTTC
TRBJ1-5	.	TRBV7-6	TRBD1	CASNSGGHSNQPQHF	TGTGCCAGCAACTCAGGGGGCCATAGCAATCAGCCCCAGCATTTT
TRBJ1-1	.	TRBV5-5	.	CASSNYMNTEAFF	TGTGCCAGCAGCAATTACATGAACACTGAAGCTTTCTTT
TRBJ2-3	.	TRBV19	.	CASSMKSVTDTQYF	TGTGCCAGTAGTATGAAAAGCGTCACAGATACGCAGTATTTT
TRBJ1-2	.	TRBV19	.	CASSIGGVGVPYGYTF	TGTGCCAGTAGTATAGGGGGGGTAGGGGTTCCGTATGGCTACACCTTC
TRBJ2-5	once	TRBV27	TRBD2	CASRTGLAGGLNWETQYF	TGTGCCAGCAGAACGGGACTAGCGGGAGGTCTCAACTGGGAGACCCAGTACTTC
TRBJ2-2	.	TRBV11-1	TRBD1	CASSSGTGTGELFF	TGTGCCAGCAGCTCCGGGACAGGGACCGGGGAGCTGTTTTTT
TRBJ2-3	.	TRBV28	TRBD2	CASSLGLAGSTDTQYF	TGTGCCAGCAGCCTAGGACTAGCGGGAAGCACAGATACGCAGTATTTT
TRBJ2-7	many	TRBV4-3	TRBD2	CASSQDTRLGLAGVIEGDEQYF	TGCGCCAGCAGCCAAGATACTCGTCTTGGTCTAGCGGGAGTGATAGAGGGTGACGAGCAGTACTTC
TRBJ2-3	.	TRBV27	.	CASSYRDGGGRDTQYF	TGTGCCAGCAGCTACCGAGATGGAGGGGGCAGAGATACGCAGTATTTT
TRBJ1-2	once	TRBV11-2	.	CASSGDTGTYGYTF	TGTGCCAGCAGCGGGGATACAGGGACCTATGGCTACACCTTC
TRBJ2-5	.	TRBV19	.	CASSPRPGLLETQYF	TGTGCCAGTAGTCCTAGGCCGGGTCTTTTAGAGACCCAGTACTTC
TRBJ2-6	.	TRBV7-6	.	CASSSYRFGNTAGANVLTF	TGTGCCAGCAGCTCCTACAGGTTTGGGAATACTGCTGGGGCCAACGTCCTGACTTTC
TRBJ2-3	.	TRBV19	TRBD1	CASRGARQGLDTQYF	TGTGCCAGTAGAGGCGCGAGACAGGGTTTAGATACGCAGTATTTT